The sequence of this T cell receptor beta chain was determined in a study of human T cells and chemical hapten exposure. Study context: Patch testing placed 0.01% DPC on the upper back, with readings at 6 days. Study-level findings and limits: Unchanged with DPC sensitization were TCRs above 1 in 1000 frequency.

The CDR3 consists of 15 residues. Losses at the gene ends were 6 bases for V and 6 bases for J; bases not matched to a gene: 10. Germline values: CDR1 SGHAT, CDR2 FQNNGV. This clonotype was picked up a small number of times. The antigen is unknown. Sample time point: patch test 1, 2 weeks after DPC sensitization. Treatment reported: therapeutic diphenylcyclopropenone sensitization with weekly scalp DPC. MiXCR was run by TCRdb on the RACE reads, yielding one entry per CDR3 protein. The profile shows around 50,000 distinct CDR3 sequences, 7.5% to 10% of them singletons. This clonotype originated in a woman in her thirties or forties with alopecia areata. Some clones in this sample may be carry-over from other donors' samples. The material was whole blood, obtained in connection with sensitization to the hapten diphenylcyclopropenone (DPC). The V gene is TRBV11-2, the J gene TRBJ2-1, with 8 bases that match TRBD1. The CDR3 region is CASRSRQGMFNEQFF. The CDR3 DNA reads TGTGCCAGCAGATCTCGACAGGGGATGTTCAATGAGCAGTTCTTC.